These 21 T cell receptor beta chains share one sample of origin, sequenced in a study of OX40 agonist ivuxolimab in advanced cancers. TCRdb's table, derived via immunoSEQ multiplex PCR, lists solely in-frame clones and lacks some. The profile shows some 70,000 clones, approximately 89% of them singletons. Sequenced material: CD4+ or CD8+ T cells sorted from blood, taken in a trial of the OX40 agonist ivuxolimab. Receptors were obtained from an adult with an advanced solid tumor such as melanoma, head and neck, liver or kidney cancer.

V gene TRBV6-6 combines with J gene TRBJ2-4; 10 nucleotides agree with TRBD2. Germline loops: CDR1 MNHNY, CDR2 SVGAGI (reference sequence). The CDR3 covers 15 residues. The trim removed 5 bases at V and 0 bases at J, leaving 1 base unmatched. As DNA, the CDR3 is TGTGCCAGCAGTAGCGGGGGGGTAGCCAAAAACATTCAGTACTTC. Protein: CASSSGGVAKNIQYF.

Here the CDR3 DNA reads TGTGCCTGGATCCACAGGGGATTGAGCTCTGGGGCCAACGTCCTGACTTTC. Translation: CAWIHRGLSSGANVLTF. The chain uses TRBV30 and TRBJ2-6; 7 bases fit TRBD1. CDR3 length: 17 amino acids. Trimming at V came to 4 bases and at J to 0 bases, leaving 9 bases not matched to a gene. Looked up from germline, CDR1 is GTSNPN and CDR2 is SVGIG (reference sequence).

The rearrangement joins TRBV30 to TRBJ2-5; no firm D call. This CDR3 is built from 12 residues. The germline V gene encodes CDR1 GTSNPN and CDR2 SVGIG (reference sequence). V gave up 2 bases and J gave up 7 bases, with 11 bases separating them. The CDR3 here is CAWSPGSWTQYF. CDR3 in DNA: TGTGCCTGGAGTCCTGGCAGCTGGACCCAGTACTTC.

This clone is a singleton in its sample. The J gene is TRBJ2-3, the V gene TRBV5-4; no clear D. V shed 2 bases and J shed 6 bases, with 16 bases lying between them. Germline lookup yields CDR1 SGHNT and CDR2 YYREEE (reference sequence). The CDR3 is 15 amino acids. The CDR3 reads CASSFGTLKADTQYF. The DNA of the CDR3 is TGTGCCAGCAGCTTCGGCACCTTGAAGGCTGATACGCAGTATTTT.

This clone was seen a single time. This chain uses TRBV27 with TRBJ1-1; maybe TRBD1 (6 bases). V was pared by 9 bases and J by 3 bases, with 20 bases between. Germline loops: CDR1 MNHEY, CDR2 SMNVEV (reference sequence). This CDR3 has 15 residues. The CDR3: CASILKQGTYTEAFF. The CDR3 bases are TGTGCCAGTATACTTAAACAGGGCACCTACACTGAAGCTTTCTTT.

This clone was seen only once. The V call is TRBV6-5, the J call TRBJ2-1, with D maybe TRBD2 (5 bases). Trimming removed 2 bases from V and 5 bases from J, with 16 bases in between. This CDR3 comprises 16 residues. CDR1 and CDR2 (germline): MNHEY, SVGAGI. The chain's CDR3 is CASSYPRRAGHNEQFF. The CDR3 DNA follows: TGTGCCAGCAGTTACCCCCGGCGGGCAGGCCACAATGAGCAGTTCTTC.

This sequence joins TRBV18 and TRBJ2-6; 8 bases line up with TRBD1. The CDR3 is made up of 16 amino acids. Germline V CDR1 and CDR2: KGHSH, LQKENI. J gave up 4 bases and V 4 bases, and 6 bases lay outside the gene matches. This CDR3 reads CASSLQGAAGANVLTF. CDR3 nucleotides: TGTGCCAGCTCACTGCAGGGGGCGGCGGGGGCCAACGTCCTGACTTTC.

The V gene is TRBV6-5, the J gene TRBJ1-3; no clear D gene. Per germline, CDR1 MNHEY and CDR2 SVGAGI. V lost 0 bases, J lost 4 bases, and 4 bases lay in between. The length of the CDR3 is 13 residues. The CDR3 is CASSYSKGNTIYF. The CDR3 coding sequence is TGTGCCAGCAGTTACTCGAAAGGAAACACCATATATTTT.

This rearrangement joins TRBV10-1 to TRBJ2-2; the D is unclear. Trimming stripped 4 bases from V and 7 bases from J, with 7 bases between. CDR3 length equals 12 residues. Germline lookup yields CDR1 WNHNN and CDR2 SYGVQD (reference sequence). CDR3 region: CASSGVLGELFF. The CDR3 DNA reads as TGCGCCAGCAGTGGGGTTCTCGGGGAGCTGTTTTTT.

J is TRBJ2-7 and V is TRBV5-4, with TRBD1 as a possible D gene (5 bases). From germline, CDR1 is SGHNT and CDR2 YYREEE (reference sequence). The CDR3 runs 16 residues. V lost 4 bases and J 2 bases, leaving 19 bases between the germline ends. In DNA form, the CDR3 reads TGTGCCAGCAGCCCAAAGAAGGGGCTCGCCGCCTACGAGCAGTACTTC. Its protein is CASSPKKGLAAYEQYF.

The CDR3 DNA reads TGTGCCACCAGCCAGGAATCACCCCTCCACTTT. It encodes CATSQESPLHF. The chain combines TRBV15 with TRBJ1-6; no clear D gene. The CDR3 covers 11 residues. Trimming removed 5 bases from V and 10 bases from J, with 6 bases in between. The germline V gene encodes CDR1 LNHNV and CDR2 YYDKDF (reference sequence).

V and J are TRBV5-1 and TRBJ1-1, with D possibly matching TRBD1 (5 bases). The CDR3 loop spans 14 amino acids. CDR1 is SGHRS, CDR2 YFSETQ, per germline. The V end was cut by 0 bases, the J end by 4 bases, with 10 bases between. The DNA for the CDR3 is TGCGCCAGCAGCTTGGAGTTCGGGGGCACTGAAGCTTTCTTT. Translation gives CASSLEFGGTEAFF.

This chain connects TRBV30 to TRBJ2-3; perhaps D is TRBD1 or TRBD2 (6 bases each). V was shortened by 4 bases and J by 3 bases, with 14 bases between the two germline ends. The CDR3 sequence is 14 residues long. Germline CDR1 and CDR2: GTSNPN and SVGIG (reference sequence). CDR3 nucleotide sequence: TGTGCCTGGAACCGCGGGACACGAACAGATACGCAGTATTTT. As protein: CAWNRGTRTDTQYF. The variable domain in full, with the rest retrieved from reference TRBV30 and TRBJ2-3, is SQTIHQWPATLVQPVGSPLSLECTVEGTSNPNLYWYRQAAGRGLQLLFYSVGIGQISSEVPQNLSASRPQDRQFILSSKKLLLSDSGFYLCAWNRGTRTDTQYFGPGTRLTVL.

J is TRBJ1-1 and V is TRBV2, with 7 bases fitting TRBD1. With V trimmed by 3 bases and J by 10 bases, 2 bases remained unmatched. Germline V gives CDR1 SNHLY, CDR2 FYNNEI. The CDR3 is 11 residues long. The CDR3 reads CASSEGQIAFF. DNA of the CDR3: TGTGCCAGCAGTGAGGGACAGATAGCTTTCTTT.

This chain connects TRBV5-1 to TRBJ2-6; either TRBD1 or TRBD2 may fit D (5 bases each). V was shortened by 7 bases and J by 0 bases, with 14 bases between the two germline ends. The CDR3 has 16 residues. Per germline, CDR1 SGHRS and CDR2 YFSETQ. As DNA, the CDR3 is TGCGCCAGCGGGGTGGGACGTAGCTCTGGGGCCAACGTCCTGACTTTC. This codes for CASGVGRSSGANVLTF.

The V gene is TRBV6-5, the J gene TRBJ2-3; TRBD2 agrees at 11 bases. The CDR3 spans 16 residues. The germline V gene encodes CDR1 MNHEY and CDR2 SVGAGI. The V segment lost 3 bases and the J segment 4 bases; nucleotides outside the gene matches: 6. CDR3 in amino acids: CASSYYSGGEADTQYF. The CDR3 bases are TGTGCCAGCAGTTATTATAGCGGGGGGGAGGCAGATACGCAGTATTTT.

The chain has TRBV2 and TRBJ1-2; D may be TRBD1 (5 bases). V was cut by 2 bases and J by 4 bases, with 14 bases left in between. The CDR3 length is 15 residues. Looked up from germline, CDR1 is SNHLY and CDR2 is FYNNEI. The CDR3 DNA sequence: TGTGCCAGCAGTGAAAGGGCAGGGTACCCCTATGGCTACACCTTC. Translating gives CASSERAGYPYGYTF.

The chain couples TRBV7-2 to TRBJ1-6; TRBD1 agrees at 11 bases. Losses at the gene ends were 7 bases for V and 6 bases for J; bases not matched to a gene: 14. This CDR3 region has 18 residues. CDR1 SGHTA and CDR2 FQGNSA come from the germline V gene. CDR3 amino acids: CASTIETDRGRSNSPLHF. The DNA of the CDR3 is TGTGCCAGCACCATCGAGACGGACAGGGGGCGTTCTAATTCACCCCTCCACTTT.

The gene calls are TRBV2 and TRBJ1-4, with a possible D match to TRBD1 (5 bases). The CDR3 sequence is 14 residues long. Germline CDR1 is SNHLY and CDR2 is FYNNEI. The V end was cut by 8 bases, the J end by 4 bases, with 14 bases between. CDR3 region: CASGAGEGNEKLFF. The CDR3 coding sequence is TGTGCCAGCGGGGCCGGGGAGGGTAATGAAAAACTGTTTTTT.

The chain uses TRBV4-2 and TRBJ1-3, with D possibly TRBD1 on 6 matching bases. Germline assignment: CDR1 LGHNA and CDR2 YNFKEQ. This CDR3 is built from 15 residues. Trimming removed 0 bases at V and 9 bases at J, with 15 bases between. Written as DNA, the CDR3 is TGTGCCAGCAGCCAAGATCAAGGGGGAGGGAGCACCATATATTTT. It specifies CASSQDQGGGSTIYF.

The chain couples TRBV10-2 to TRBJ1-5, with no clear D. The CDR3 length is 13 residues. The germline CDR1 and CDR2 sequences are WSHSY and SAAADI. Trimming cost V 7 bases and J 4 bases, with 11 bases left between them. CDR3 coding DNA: TGCGCCAGCACGGAACAGCTGAATCAGCCCCAGCATTTT. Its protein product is CASTEQLNQPQHF.